This is a list of T cell receptor beta chains from one sample in a study of T-cell reconstitution after alpha-beta-depleted transplantation in children. TCRdb processed the PCR reads anew with MiXCR; each CDR3 protein has one entry. The profile covers roughly 45,000 distinct CDR3 sequences, with around a tenth appearing a single time and approximately 25% taken by the ten largest. The sample was PBMCs, mostly from graft donor cells, taken 60 days after TCRalphabeta/CD19-depleted stem cell transplant. The source of these receptors is a male patient aged 2 to 10 who had a stem cell transplant for chronic granulomatous disease, so the T cells may come from the graft donor. The CDR3 runs from the conserved cysteine through the conserved F or W. The D gene is left open where the match is weak. A clone size is listed for some rows: how often the clone was seen (once, few, many), or a class if it is expanded.

D gene | J gene | V gene | clone size | CDR3 DNA | CDR3 protein
. | TRBJ2-7 | TRBV4-2 | few | TGTGCCAGCAGCTCCCGGACGGATTCCTACGAGCAGTACTTC | CASSSRTDSYEQYF
TRBD2 | TRBJ2-3 | TRBV3-1 | few | TGTGCCAGCTGCCGGACGACTAGCGGAGTGGGCCCAGATACGCAGTATTTT | CASCRTTSGVGPDTQYF
. | TRBJ1-2 | TRBV7-6 | . | TGTGCCAGCAGCCCCTCGGTGGGGGTCGCGAACTATGGCTACACCTTC | CASSPSVGVANYGYTF
TRBD1 | TRBJ1-1 | TRBV6-1 | few | TGTGCCAGCAGAACCGGGACAGAGAACACTGAAGCTTTCTTT | CASRTGTENTEAFF
. | TRBJ1-5 | TRBV4-2 | few | TGTGCCAGCAGCCAAGTAGCGGAAGGCAATCAGCCCCAGCATTTT | CASSQVAEGNQPQHF
. | TRBJ1-1 | TRBV3-1 | many | TGTGCCAGCGCAGGGTCTCGGAACACTGAAGCTTTCTTT | CASAGSRNTEAFF
TRBD1 | TRBJ1-2 | TRBV27 | medium-sized | TGTGCCAGCAGTTACGGACAGGGGGCCTATGGCTACACCTTC | CASSYGQGAYGYTF
TRBD1 | TRBJ1-1 | TRBV18 | . | TGTGCCAGCTCGCTCAAACAGGGGGCAGAGACTGAAGCTTTCTTT | CASSLKQGAETEAFF
TRBD2 | TRBJ2-2 | TRBV4-3 | many | TGCGCCAGCAGCCAAACCCCCGGGACTAGCCCCACCGGGGAGCTGTTTTTT | CASSQTPGTSPTGELFF
. | TRBJ2-7 | TRBV2 | many | TGTGCCAGCAGGCCTGGACCTACCGGGGGTGAGCAGTACTTC | CASRPGPTGGEQYF
. | TRBJ2-1 | TRBV5-8 | . | TGTGCCAGCGGAACGCGAGGGGGTATTTTTGGGAATGAGCAGTTCTTC | CASGTRGGIFGNEQFF
. | TRBJ2-1 | TRBV9 | many | TGTGCCAGCAGCTCGGGACCGAGCTCCTACAATGAGCAGTTCTTC | CASSSGPSSYNEQFF
TRBD2 | TRBJ2-5 | TRBV14 | many | TGTGCCAGCAGCCACCCCAAGGTCGGGGGGGAGACCCAGTACTTC | CASSHPKVGGETQYF
. | TRBJ1-2 | TRBV7-8 | few | TGTGCCAGCAGCCCTCGAAGAGACAGGAAGAAGGTCTATGGCTACACCTTC | CASSPRRDRKKVYGYTF
. | TRBJ2-2 | TRBV7-9 | large | TGTGCCAGCAGCTTACGATTAGGTGCGAACACCGGGGAGCTGTTTTTT | CASSLRLGANTGELFF
TRBD2 | TRBJ2-7 | TRBV7-8 | many | TGTGCCAGCAGCGATGGTAGACTAGCGGTCCCCTACGAGCAGTACTTC | CASSDGRLAVPYEQYF
TRBD1 | TRBJ1-2 | TRBV6-2/TRBV6-3 | few | TGTGCCACCGACCCGGGACAGGGCCGGAACTATGGCTACACCTTC | CATDPGQGRNYGYTF
TRBD2 | TRBJ2-7 | TRBV5-4 | few | TGTGCCAGCAGCCGTGCTAGCGGGAGGGTCTACGAGCAGTACTTC | CASSRASGRVYEQYF
TRBD2 | TRBJ2-1 | TRBV28 | many | TGTGCCAGCAGTCCGGGAGGGCCCTACAATGAGCAGTTCTTC | CASSPGGPYNEQFF
TRBD2 | TRBJ2-1 | TRBV30 | many | TGTGCCTCCCGACTAGCTTACAATGAGCAGTTCTTC | CASRLAYNEQFF
TRBD1 | TRBJ1-1 | TRBV6-6 | many | TGTGCCAGCAGGCGCCGCCCACCCGTGGACAGGGAAGGCCTGCCCGTCACTGAAGCTTTCTTT | CASRRRPPVDREGLPVTEAFF
. | TRBJ2-7 | TRBV7-2 | many | TGTGCCAGCAGCGCAAGCCCGACCTACGAGCAGTACTTC | CASSASPTYEQYF
TRBD1 | TRBJ1-6 | TRBV7-2 | many | TGTGCCAGCAGCTCGTTCCCGGGACAGGGGTTGGGTTCACCCCTCCACTTT | CASSSFPGQGLGSPLHF
. | TRBJ2-7 | TRBV12-3/TRBV12-4 | many | TGTGCCAGCAGTCCTTCTAGTACCCCCTACGAGCAGTACTTC | CASSPSSTPYEQYF
. | TRBJ1-6 | TRBV5-1 | many | TGCGCCAGCAGCTTGGACGGAGGCGCGTCACCCCTCCACTTT | CASSLDGGASPLHF
TRBD2 | TRBJ2-2 | TRBV4-3 | many | TGCGCCAGCAGCCAATTCCTAGCGGAGCTGAACACCGGGGAGCTGTTTTTT | CASSQFLAELNTGELFF
. | TRBJ2-3 | TRBV27 | many | TGTGCCAGCAGCTGGAAATTGGGTGTTCAGGGAGGTACGCAGTATTTT | CASSWKLGVQGGTQYF
. | TRBJ2-1 | TRBV20-1 | many | TGCAGTGCTAGAGGCGGGGAGTCCTACAATGAGCAGTTCTTC | CSARGGESYNEQFF
. | TRBJ2-3 | TRBV6-1 | few | TGTGCCAGCAGTGAAGCGGCCGGAGACAGTTCAGATACGCAGTATTTT | CASSEAAGDSSDTQYF
. | TRBJ1-3 | TRBV20-1 | few | TGCAGTGCTAGACCCAGCTCTGGAAACACCATATATTTT | CSARPSSGNTIYF
. | TRBJ2-3 | TRBV5-1 | many | TGCGCCAGCAGACAGCCAGGGGGCACAGATACGCAGTATTTT | CASRQPGGTDTQYF
TRBD2 | TRBJ2-7 | TRBV14 | many | TGTGCCAGCAGCCAAGCGGCGGTTACTAGCGGGGAACACGAGCAGTACTTC | CASSQAAVTSGEHEQYF
TRBD2 | TRBJ2-7 | TRBV12-3/TRBV12-4 | . | TGTGCCAGCAGTCCGAGAGCGGGAGCCTACGAGCAGTACTTC | CASSPRAGAYEQYF
TRBD2 | TRBJ2-2 | TRBV20-1 | many | TGCAGTGCGGCGGACGCGGGAGGAAGGACCGGGGAGCTGTTTTTT | CSAADAGGRTGELFF
. | TRBJ2-6 | TRBV6-5 | many | TGTGCCAGCAGTTACTTGGGGGGCTCTGGGGCCAACGTCCTGACTTTC | CASSYLGGSGANVLTF
. | TRBJ1-1 | TRBV7-9 | few | TGTGCCAGCAGCGCCGCCAACACTGAAGCTTTCTTT | CASSAANTEAFF
. | TRBJ1-1 | TRBV28 | few | TGTGCCGCGTCCCCGGGTAAGGGGACTGAAGCTTTCTTT | CAASPGKGTEAFF
. | TRBJ2-7 | TRBV19 | many | TGTGCCAGTGGCGCGTCGGGGGGCTTGTACGAGCAGTACTTC | CASGASGGLYEQYF
. | TRBJ2-7 | TRBV28 | few | TGTGCCAGCAGCACGACGACGGGACACTACGAGCAGTACTTC | CASSTTTGHYEQYF
TRBD1 | TRBJ2-3 | TRBV5-5 | . | TGTGCCAGCAGCACAACTCTCCGGGACAGGGTCACAGATACGCAGTATTTT | CASSTTLRDRVTDTQYF
TRBD1 | TRBJ2-7 | TRBV11-2 | . | TGTGCCAGCAGCTTAGGAGGGGGCTTGACCTACGAGCAGTACTTC | CASSLGGGLTYEQYF
. | TRBJ1-1 | TRBV6-5 | many | TGTGCCAGCCGGCAGCAGGGGATGAACACTGAAGCTTTCTTT | CASRQQGMNTEAFF
. | TRBJ2-7 | TRBV12-3/TRBV12-4 | many | TGTGCCAGCAGTTTGAGGGTGAGAAGCCGATACGAGCAGTACTTC | CASSLRVRSRYEQYF
. | TRBJ2-2 | TRBV7-6 | many | TGTGCCAGCAGCCATACCGGGGAGCTGTTTTTT | CASSHTGELFF
. | TRBJ2-6 | TRBV28 | many | TGTGCCAGCAGTCCTGGAAGTTTGGCTGGGGCCAACGTCCTGACTTTC | CASSPGSLAGANVLTF
. | TRBJ2-7 | TRBV11-2 | many | TGTGCCAGCAGCCCCCGGCGGGATATCGGCCTTGGGGCACGAATTTACGAGCAGTACTTC | CASSPRRDIGLGARIYEQYF
TRBD2 | TRBJ2-3 | TRBV5-1 | few | TGCGCCAGCAGCTTGGAACCTAGCGGGAGGGTCACAGATACGCAGTATTTT | CASSLEPSGRVTDTQYF
. | TRBJ2-3 | TRBV20-1 | many | TGCAGTGCACCCAACAGGGCGGATACGCAGTATTTT | CSAPNRADTQYF
. | TRBJ2-7 | TRBV20-1 | many | TGCAGTGCTAGAGAAGACTACGAGCAGTACTTC | CSAREDYEQYF
. | TRBJ1-1 | TRBV12-3/TRBV12-4 | many | TGTGCCAGCAGGGGACCGCCGAACACTGAAGCTTTCTTT | CASRGPPNTEAFF
TRBD2 | TRBJ2-1 | TRBV12-3/TRBV12-4 | . | TGTACCATCAGTATCCCCGGGACTAGCGGGAGGGCTTACAATGAGCAGTTCTTC | CTISIPGTSGRAYNEQFF
. | TRBJ1-1 | TRBV20-1 | many | TGCAGTGCTAGGCAGCAGGGGAATATGAACACTGAAGCTTTCTTT | CSARQQGNMNTEAFF
. | TRBJ2-1 | TRBV5-1 | many | TGCGCCAGCAGCTTGGAGACCGGGTTTCGGGCGGCGCAGTTCTTC | CASSLETGFRAAQFF
. | TRBJ1-2 | TRBV10-3 | many | TGTGCCATCAGTGAAAAAGGGTCCAACTATGGCTACACCTTC | CAISEKGSNYGYTF
. | TRBJ2-2 | TRBV7-2 | . | TGTGCCAGCAGCCGGGGGTTAGTACCCGGGGAGCTGTTTTTT | CASSRGLVPGELFF